These T cell receptor beta chains were read from a single sample in a study of Ad26.COV2.S vaccination and SARS-CoV-2 variants. The method was immunoSEQ multiplex PCR; TCRdb's version includes in-frame clones alone and lacks a portion of them. Among fewer than 800,000 clones listed, approximately 88% were seen once. The sample consisted of peripheral blood, taken in a trial of Ad26.COV2.S vaccine versus placebo. The origin of the receptors is a person aged 18 to 59 who received the Ad26.COV2.S COVID-19 vaccine or a placebo. Both conserved end residues are part of each CDR3. The order of the fields is D gene, V gene, J gene, clone size, CDR3 protein, CDR3 DNA. The D gene is left open where the match is weak. The listing skips clone size in some rows; elsewhere it reads once, few, many or a size class.

>TRBD1|TRBV18|TRBJ1-3|-
CASSPGTVSGNTIYF
TGTGCCAGCTCACCCGGGACAGTCTCTGGAAACACCATATATTTT
>TRBD2|TRBV10-1|TRBJ2-3|-
CASREAGGTDTQYF
TGCGCCAGCAGAGAAGCGGGAGGAACAGATACGCAGTATTTT
>TRBD1|TRBV11-2|TRBJ2-7|-
CASSLRGDRTYEQYF
TGTGCCAGCAGCCTGAGGGGGGACAGGACCTACGAGCAGTACTTC
>-|TRBV10-3|TRBJ2-3|-
CAISAKRGGGDTQYF
TGTGCCATCAGTGCTAAGCGAGGGGGGGGAGATACGCAGTATTTT
>-|TRBV5-1|TRBJ1-4|-
CASSLRQEGEKLFF
TGCGCCAGCAGCCTGCGACAGGAGGGTGAAAAACTGTTTTTT
>-|TRBV4-2|TRBJ2-1|-
CASSQDQHTLQTYNEQFF
TGTGCCAGCAGCCAAGATCAACACACCTTACAAACCTACAATGAGCAGTTCTTC
>-|TRBV7-2|TRBJ2-1|once
CASSLGLDSTNEQFF
TGTGCCAGCAGCCTAGGGCTAGATAGTACCAATGAGCAGTTCTTC
>-|TRBV6-5|TRBJ2-7|once
CASSYGTSLYEQYF
TGTGCCAGCAGTTACGGGACAAGTCTTTACGAGCAGTACTTC
>-|TRBV9|TRBJ1-1|once
CASSASQGGLAFF
TGTGCCAGCAGCGCCTCCCAAGGAGGACTAGCTTTCTTT
>-|TRBV3-1/TRBV3-2|TRBJ2-3|-
CASSQWGFTGHRTDTQYF
TGTGCCAGCAGCCAATGGGGCTTCACGGGACACCGCACAGATACGCAGTATTTT
>TRBD2|TRBV7-2|TRBJ2-7|-
CASSLLGSGSYEQYF
TGTGCCAGCAGCTTATTGGGGAGCGGGAGCTACGAGCAGTACTTC
>-|TRBV4-1|TRBJ2-2|once
CASSQVWDTQLFF
TGCGCCAGCAGCCAAGTCTGGGACACGCAGCTGTTTTTT
>-|TRBV18|TRBJ1-2|-
CASSRGTGPNYGYTF
TGTGCCAGCTCTCGCGGGACGGGACCTAACTATGGCTACACCTTC
>-|TRBV4-3|TRBJ2-2|-
CASSQDVGELFF
TGCGCCAGCAGCCAAGACGTCGGGGAGCTGTTTTTT
>TRBD1|TRBV24-1|TRBJ2-1|-
CATSGNRDRPHEQFF
TGTGCCACCAGTGGAAACCGGGACAGGCCCCATGAGCAGTTCTTC
>TRBD1|TRBV3-1/TRBV3-2|TRBJ2-5|-
CASSLRTGMIETQYF
TGTGCCAGCAGCCTGCGGACAGGTATGATAGAGACCCAGTACTTC
>-|TRBV18|TRBJ1-1|-
CASSPQATNTEAFF
TGTGCCAGCTCACCGCAGGCCACGAACACTGAAGCTTTCTTT
>-|TRBV7-9|TRBJ2-5|-
CASSPARHPYQETQYF
TGTGCCAGCAGCCCCGCCCGACACCCGTACCAAGAGACCCAGTACTTC
>-|TRBV6-6|TRBJ2-5|-
CASSYSRAQYF
TGTGCCAGCAGTTACTCGAGGGCCCAGTACTTC
>-|TRBV3-1/TRBV3-2|TRBJ1-4|-
CASSQGVGAANEKLFF
TGTGCCAGCAGCCAAGGAGTGGGGGCGGCTAATGAAAAACTGTTTTTT
>-|TRBV6-1|TRBJ2-7|-
CASSDVTGLEQYF
TGTGCCAGCAGTGACGTAACAGGTTTGGAGCAGTACTTC
>-|TRBV4-3|TRBJ1-2|-
CASSHSALAREVNYGYTF
TGCGCCAGCAGCCACTCGGCATTGGCCAGGGAGGTTAACTATGGCTACACCTTC
>-|TRBV27|TRBJ2-2|-
CASRVWGTGELFF
TGTGCCAGCAGGGTTTGGGGGACCGGGGAGCTGTTTTTT
>-|TRBV3-1/TRBV3-2|TRBJ1-5|-
CASSQGGGDEKPQHF
TGTGCCAGCAGCCAAGGAGGTGGGGATGAGAAGCCCCAGCATTTT
>TRBD1|TRBV7-2|TRBJ1-2|once
CAGGPGTGVYGYTF
TGTGCCGGGGGCCCCGGGACAGGGGTCTATGGCTACACCTTC
>TRBD2|TRBV18|TRBJ2-2|once
CASSWEGPDTGELFF
TGTGCCAGCTCGTGGGAGGGCCCGGACACCGGGGAGCTGTTTTTT
>-|TRBV2|TRBJ1-2|-
CASSVLDTTPYGYTF
TGTGCCAGCAGTGTCCTGGACACTACGCCCTATGGCTACACCTTC
>-|TRBV6-2/TRBV6-3|TRBJ1-5|few
CASSWPGDQPQHF
TGTGCCAGCAGTTGGCCAGGCGATCAGCCCCAGCATTTT
>-|TRBV5-1|TRBJ2-4|-
CASSLAGGGPENIQYF
TGCGCCAGCAGCTTGGCCGGGGGCGGCCCCGAAAACATTCAGTACTTC
>-|TRBV5-8|TRBJ1-2|-
CASSLEATSRRDYGYTF
TGTGCCAGCAGCTTGGAGGCGACATCCCGAAGGGACTATGGCTACACCTTC
>-|TRBV12-3/TRBV12-4|TRBJ2-4|-
CASSSTMRTIQYF
TGTGCCAGCAGCTCCACAATGCGGACCATTCAGTACTTC
>-|TRBV5-8|TRBJ2-3|-
CASSGSLTQYF
TGTGCCAGCTCAGGTTCCTTAACGCAGTATTTT
>TRBD1|TRBV29-1|TRBJ1-1|once
CSAGLQGIEAFF
TGCAGCGCCGGCCTACAGGGGATTGAAGCTTTCTTT
>-|TRBV6-5|TRBJ2-7|-
CASSYSQDTTYEQYF
TGTGCCAGCAGTTACTCTCAGGACACTACCTACGAGCAGTACTTC
>TRBD2|TRBV7-9|TRBJ2-3|once
CASSYSGGPVRDTQYF
TGTGCCAGCAGCTATAGCGGGGGGCCCGTTCGGGATACGCAGTATTTT
>TRBD1|TRBV19|TRBJ1-2|-
CASSMTGQSYGYTF
TGTGCCAGTAGTATGACGGGACAGTCATATGGCTACACCTTC
>TRBD1|TRBV24-1|TRBJ2-3|-
CATSPGTASTDTQYF
TGTGCCACCAGCCCAGGGACAGCTAGCACAGATACGCAGTATTTT
>-|TRBV19|TRBJ2-1|-
CASSIIGGGRNEQFF
TGTGCCAGTAGTATCATCGGTGGAGGCCGCAATGAGCAGTTCTTC
>-|TRBV20-1|TRBJ2-5|-
CSARTTETQYF
TGCAGTGCACGGACAACGGAGACCCAGTACTTC
>-|TRBV5-5|TRBJ1-2|-
CASSLTQAYTF
TGTGCCAGCAGCTTGACGCAGGCCTACACCTTC
>-|TRBV20-1|TRBJ1-2|once
CTGPNYGYTF
TGCACCGGACCGAACTATGGCTACACCTTC